This entry lists 12 T cell receptor beta chains sequenced from one sample in a study of cytomegalovirus exposure and HLA in healthy donors. PCR employed 60 Vbeta and 13 Jbeta primers. Clones were read by immunoSEQ multiplex PCR, and TCRdb kept only the in-frame ones, dropping some. The repertoire consists of under 80,000 clones, with 70% to 75% occurring once and the leading ten covering roughly 5.7%. The sequenced sample consisted of PBMCs. These receptors were taken from a woman in her twenties or thirties in good health and CMV-seronegative.

V gene TRBV9 combines with J gene TRBJ2-1; the D gene is possibly TRBD1 (5 bases). This CDR3 is 17 amino acids long. Trimming took off 0 bases at V and 0 bases at J, with 13 bases between the two ends. Looked up from germline, CDR1 is SGDLS and CDR2 is YYNGEE. The CDR3 here is CASSVEGQSSSYNEQFF. The CDR3 DNA reads as TGTGCCAGCAGCGTAGAGGGGCAGTCGAGCTCCTACAATGAGCAGTTCTTC.

V and J are TRBV15 and TRBJ2-7, with TRBD1 identical over 7 bases. The CDR3 has 13 amino acids. With V trimmed by 3 bases and J by 5 bases, 4 bases remained unmatched. Germline lookup yields CDR1 LNHNV and CDR2 YYDKDF (reference sequence). The CDR3 reads CATSRFTGDEQYV. In DNA form, the CDR3 reads TGTGCCACCAGCAGGTTCACAGGGGACGAGCAGTACGTC.

The rearrangement links TRBV10-3 to TRBJ2-1; D call uncertain. This CDR3 spans 15 amino acids. Germline V gene lookup returns CDR1 ENHRY and CDR2 SYGVKD. Trimming took 0 bases from V and 7 from J, leaving 13 bases between them. DNA of the CDR3: TGTGCCATCAGTGAGTCAACAGCAGCAACTAATGAGCAGTTCTTC. Residues: CAISESTAATNEQFF.

The chain joins TRBV7-8 to TRBJ2-2; D unclear. Germline CDR1 is SGHVS and CDR2 is FQNEAQ. This CDR3 has 15 amino acids. Between the trimmed V and J ends, which lost 4 bases and 0 bases, there was a span of 9 bases. DNA for the CDR3: TGTGCCAGCAGCTCCCTGGGCTCGAACACCGGGGAGCTGTTTTTT. Residues: CASSSLGSNTGELFF.

The rearrangement links TRBV19 to TRBJ2-3, with 9 bases fitting TRBD2. V lost 0 bases to trimming and J lost 6 bases; unmatched junction nucleotides: 7. CDR3 length equals 16 residues. CDR1 is LNHDA and CDR2 is SQIVND in the germline V gene (reference sequence). The DNA of the CDR3 is TGTGCCAGTAGTATAGACAGTAGCGGGAGTAGGGATACGCAGTATTTT. Its protein product is CASSIDSSGSRDTQYF.

The rearrangement joins TRBV2 to TRBJ2-5; D may be TRBD2 (5 bases). Germline CDR1 and CDR2: SNHLY and FYNNEI. This CDR3 region has 14 residues. Trimming left V 6 bases short and J 1 base short, with 12 bases between. CDR3 loop: CASRVGLAQETQYF. The CDR3 DNA follows: TGTGCCAGCAGGGTCGGGCTAGCCCAAGAGACCCAGTACTTC.

This clone has a handful of counts. The V gene is TRBV2, the J gene TRBJ2-1, with 8 nucleotides matching TRBD2. Germline CDR1 SNHLY, CDR2 FYNNEI. This CDR3 is built from 16 residues. With V trimmed by 4 bases and J by 4 bases, 9 bases remained unmatched. The CDR3 spells CASSVMWREAYNEQFF. The DNA of the CDR3 is TGTGCCAGCAGTGTAATGTGGCGGGAGGCATACAATGAGCAGTTCTTC.

This clone was counted only a few times. J is TRBJ2-7 and V is TRBV21-1; TRBD1, the D gene given by the table, was not confirmed from the DNA. TRBV21-1 is noted as a pseudogene. CDR3 length equals 17 residues. The CDR3 DNA is TGTGCCAGCAGCAAAGAGAAGAAGACAGGGGGCTTCGACGAGCAGTACGTC. Its protein product is CASSKEKKTGGFDEQYV.

The chain carries TRBV7-9 and TRBJ1-1, with D perhaps TRBD1 (6 bases). The ends were cut back, 2 bases at V and 0 bases at J, with 13 bases in the middle. Germline V gene sequence: CDR1 SEHNR, CDR2 FQNEAQ (reference sequence). This CDR3 has 16 residues. CDR3 sequence (DNA): TGTGCCAGCAGCTTACTCGGGGACACCTTGAACACTGAAGCTTTCTTT. This codes for CASSLLGDTLNTEAFF.

This clone was found once. The chain combines TRBV29-1 with TRBJ1-2; D is possibly TRBD1 (5 bases). Germline loops: CDR1 SQVTM, CDR2 ANQGSEA. Trimming shortened V by 3 bases and J by 9 bases, and 11 bases separated the two germline ends. This CDR3 contains 11 residues. CDR3 sequence reads: CSVDGGERYTF. The CDR3, as DNA: TGCAGCGTTGACGGGGGGGAGCGCTACACCTTC.

In its sample, this clone was seen a few times. The chain combines TRBV5-4 with TRBJ2-1; a possible D gene is TRBD1 (6 bases). From germline, CDR1 is SGHNT and CDR2 YYREEE (reference sequence). Trimming stripped 1 base from V and 6 bases from J, with 14 bases between. The CDR3 covers 15 residues. CDR3 loop: CASSLKAGVVNEQFF. The CDR3 region has the DNA TGTGCCAGCAGCTTGAAGGCAGGGGTCGTCAATGAGCAGTTCTTC.

The chain combines TRBV11-2 with TRBJ1-2; 7 nucleotides match TRBD1. CDR1 SGHAT and CDR2 FQNNGV come from the germline V gene. The CDR3 sequence is 15 residues long. Germline trimming cut 4 bases from V and 8 bases from J; bases unmatched to any gene: 13. CDR3 region: CASSSYRGSFRGYTF. The CDR3 coding sequence is TGTGCCAGCAGCTCGTACAGGGGAAGTTTTCGGGGCTACACCTTC.